In its sample, the clone carrying this T cell receptor (beta chain) is medium-sized. Little can be read into the size of this beta chain, an off-target read in a library designed for alpha chains. Around 450 ng RNA was reverse transcribed with alpha and beta constant-region primers. Alpha and beta chain libraries were made separately by chain-specific third strand synthesis with multiplexing indices. From the 5' RACE reads, TCRdb called clonotypes with MiXCR, one entry per CDR3 protein. The sample has roughly 8,000 distinct CDR3 sequences, less than 7.5% seen once. The trim removed 5 bases at V and 8 bases at J, leaving 5 bases unmatched. This CDR3 region has 12 residues. The V gene's germline CDR1 is SQVTM and CDR2 ANQGSEA. The data are from a study of HIV-infected patients and healthy controls. Roughly three months, about 14 weeks, into antiretroviral therapy, follow-up blood was collected. The repertoire came from unfractionated whole blood and reflected all unsorted peripheral T cells.

The receptor's source is an adult with HIV infection. Source: blood, taken during antiretroviral therapy. This chain connects TRBV29-1 to TRBJ2-4; 8 bases agree with TRBD1. DNA for the CDR3: TGCAGCGTTAGACAGGGGAGGCACATTCAGTACTTC. Its protein product is CSVRQGRHIQYF.